There are a few counts of the clone carrying this T cell receptor (beta chain). Antigen unknown. This specimen belongs to a study of cytomegalovirus exposure and HLA in healthy donors. Looking at the study overall: The early release's HLA-typed donors yielded some 85 million unique TCRs.

V dropped 0 bases and J dropped 0 bases, with 13 bases sitting between them. Germline V gene data show CDR1 as SGHRS and CDR2 as YFSETQ. The length of the CDR3 is 18 residues. Findings of the study overall: An analysis done earlier found most TCR beta V segments productive about 87% or about 30% of the time.

The PCR ran on 60 Vbeta and 13 Jbeta primers. Only in-frame clones appear in the TCRdb table, and some are missing; sequencing was by immunoSEQ multiplex PCR. The sample yields 65,000 to 85,000 clones, around 84% seen once. The sequence derives from a woman in her forties or fifties in good health and CMV-seronegative. Sequencing was carried out using PBMCs. This chain uses TRBV5-1 with TRBJ2-6; D is possibly TRBD1 (5 bases). The DNA of the CDR3 is TGCGCCAGCAGCTTGGAAGGGGCCCGTATCTCTGGGGCCAACGTCCTGACTTTC. This encodes CASSLEGARISGANVLTF.